This T cell receptor (beta chain) came from a study of early T cells in non-severe SARS-CoV-2 infection. Study at large: Bulk RNA from unsorted whole blood was sequenced; chains were unpaired.

Individual cDNA molecules were tagged with unique molecular identifiers. TCRdb recomputed calls from the 5' RACE reads with MiXCR, one row per CDR3 protein. The repertoire has about 77,000 distinct CDR3 sequences, roughly a sixth of them found once; the top ten carry about 3.1%. The CDR3 runs to 13 residues. Trimming removed 6 bases from V and 2 bases from J, with 11 bases in between. A remark on this clonotype: What it binds is not known.

General study results and limits: Matching results from VDJdb favored anti-spike CD8 responses, leaving private and CD4 specificities undetected.

The TCR sequence derives from an adult who was a healthcare worker with PCR-confirmed SARS-CoV-2 infection or an uninfected control (not recorded which). The chain employs TRBV12-3 or TRBV12-4 and TRBJ2-7, with a weak D call TRBD1 (5 bases). The sequencing input was whole blood. Here the CDR3 DNA reads TGTGCCAGCAGCGTGACAGTAACCTACGAGCAGTACTTC. Translated, it gives CASSVTVTYEQYF.